This paragraph covers one T cell receptor beta chain sequence. The sample carries other DNA sequences with the same CDR3. Per germline, CDR1 SGDLS and CDR2 YYNGEE. The CDR3 totals 15 residues. V shed 0 bases and J shed 3 bases, with 11 bases lying between them. The assay was immunoSEQ multiplex PCR, and TCRdb's table has in-frame clones only and misses some. Among about 140,000 clones, 70% to 90% were seen once, and the ten largest hold less than 9.5%. The source of the sample is a study of T cell responses to AZD1222 COVID-19 vaccine. The V and J genes are TRBV9 and TRBJ2-3, with D possibly called TRBD1 or TRBD2 (5 bases each). The sample was peripheral blood, taken on day 0 of AZD1222 vaccination. The TCR sequence derives from an adult in good health. This CDR3 reads CASSVGVGETDTQYF. In nucleotides, the CDR3 is TGTGCCAGCAGCGTAGGGGTGGGGGAGACAGATACGCAGTATTTT. The complete variable domain, with remaining parts taken from reference TRBV9 and TRBJ2-3, reads DSGVTQTPKHLITATGQRVTLRCSPRSGDLSVYWYQQSLDQGLQFLIQYYNGEERAKGNILERFSAQQFPDLHSELNLSSLELGDSALYFCASSVGVGETDTQYFGPGTRLTVL.